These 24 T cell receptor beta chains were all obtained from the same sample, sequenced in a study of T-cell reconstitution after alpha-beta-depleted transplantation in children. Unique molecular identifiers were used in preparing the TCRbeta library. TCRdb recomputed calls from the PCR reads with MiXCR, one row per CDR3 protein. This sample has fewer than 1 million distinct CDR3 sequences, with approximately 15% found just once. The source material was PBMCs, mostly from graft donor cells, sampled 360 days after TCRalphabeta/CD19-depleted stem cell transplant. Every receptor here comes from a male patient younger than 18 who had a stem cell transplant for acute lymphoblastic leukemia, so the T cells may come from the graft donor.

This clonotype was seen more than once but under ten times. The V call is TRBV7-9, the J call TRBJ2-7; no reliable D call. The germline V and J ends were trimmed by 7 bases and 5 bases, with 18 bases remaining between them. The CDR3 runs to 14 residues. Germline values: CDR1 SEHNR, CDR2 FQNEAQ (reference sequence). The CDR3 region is CASIGLGSPDEQYF. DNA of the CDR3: TGTGCCAGCATAGGATTGGGATCCCCCGACGAGCAGTACTTC.

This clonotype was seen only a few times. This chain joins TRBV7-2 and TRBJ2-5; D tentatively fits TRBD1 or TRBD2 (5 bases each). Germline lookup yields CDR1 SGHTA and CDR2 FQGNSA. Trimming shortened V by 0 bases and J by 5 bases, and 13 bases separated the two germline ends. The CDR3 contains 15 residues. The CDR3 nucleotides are TGTGCCAGCAGCTTAGCCCATGCAGGGACGGAGACCCAGTACTTC. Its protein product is CASSLAHAGTETQYF.

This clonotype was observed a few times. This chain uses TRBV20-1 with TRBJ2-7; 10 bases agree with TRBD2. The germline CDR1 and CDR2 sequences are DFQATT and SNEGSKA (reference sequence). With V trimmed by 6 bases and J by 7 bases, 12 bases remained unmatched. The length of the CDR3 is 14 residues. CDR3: CSAPPLAGAREQYF. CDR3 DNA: TGCAGTGCACCCCCTCTAGCGGGAGCGAGGGAGCAGTACTTC.

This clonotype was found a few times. Written as DNA, the CDR3 is TGCGCCAGCAGCTGGGGAACTGGTGATCCGAAGACCCAGTACTTC. Protein: CASSWGTGDPKTQYF. This chain uses TRBV5-1 with TRBJ2-5; D is ambiguous. The V end was cut by 3 bases, the J end by 6 bases, with 18 bases between. CDR1 is SGHRS and CDR2 is YFSETQ in the germline V gene. CDR3 length: 15 amino acids. Combining the CDR3 with reference TRBV5-1 and TRBJ2-5 gives the whole variable domain KAGVTQTPRYLIKTRGQQVTLSCSPISGHRSVSWYQQTPGQGLQFLFEYFSETQRNKGNFPGRFSGRQFSNSRSEMNVSTLELGDSALYLCASSWGTGDPKTQYFGPGTRLLVL.

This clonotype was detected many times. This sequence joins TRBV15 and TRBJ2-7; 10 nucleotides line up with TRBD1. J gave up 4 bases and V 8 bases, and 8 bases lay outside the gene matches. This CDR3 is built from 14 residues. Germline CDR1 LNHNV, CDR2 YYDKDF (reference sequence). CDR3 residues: CATSRDRGSYEQYF. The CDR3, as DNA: TGTGCCACCTCCCGGGACAGGGGATCATACGAGCAGTACTTC.

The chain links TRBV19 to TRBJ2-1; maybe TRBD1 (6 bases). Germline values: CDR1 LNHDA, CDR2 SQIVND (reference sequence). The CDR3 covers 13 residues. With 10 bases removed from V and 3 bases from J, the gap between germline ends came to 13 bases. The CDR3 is CATLGHHYNEQFF. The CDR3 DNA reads TGTGCCACCCTGGGACACCACTACAATGAGCAGTTCTTC.

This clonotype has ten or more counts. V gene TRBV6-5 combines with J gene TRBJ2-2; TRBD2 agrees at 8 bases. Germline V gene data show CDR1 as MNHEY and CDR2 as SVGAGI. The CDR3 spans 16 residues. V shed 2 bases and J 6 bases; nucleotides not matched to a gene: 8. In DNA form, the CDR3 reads TGTGCCAGCAGTTACAGAACGGGAGGGCCGGCCGGGGAGCTGTTTTTT. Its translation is CASSYRTGGPAGELFF.

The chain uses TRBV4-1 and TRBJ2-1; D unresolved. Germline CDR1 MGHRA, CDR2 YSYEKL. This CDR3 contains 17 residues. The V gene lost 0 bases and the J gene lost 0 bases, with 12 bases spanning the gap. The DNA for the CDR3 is TGCGCCAGCAGCCAAGATCCCAGCACGGCCTCCTACAATGAGCAGTTCTTC. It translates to CASSQDPSTASYNEQFF.

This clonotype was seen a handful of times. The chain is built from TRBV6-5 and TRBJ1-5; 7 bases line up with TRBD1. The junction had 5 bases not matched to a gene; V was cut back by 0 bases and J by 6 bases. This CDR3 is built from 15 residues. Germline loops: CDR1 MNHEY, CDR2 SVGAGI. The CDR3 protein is CASSYSRQGGQPQHF. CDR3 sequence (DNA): TGTGCCAGCAGTTACTCGAGACAGGGAGGTCAGCCCCAGCATTTT.

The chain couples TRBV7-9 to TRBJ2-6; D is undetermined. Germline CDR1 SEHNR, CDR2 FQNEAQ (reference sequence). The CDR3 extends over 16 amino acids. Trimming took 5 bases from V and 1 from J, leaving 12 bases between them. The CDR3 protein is CASSGVKFSGANVLTF. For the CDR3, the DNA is TGTGCCAGCAGCGGGGTGAAGTTTTCTGGGGCCAACGTCCTGACTTTC.

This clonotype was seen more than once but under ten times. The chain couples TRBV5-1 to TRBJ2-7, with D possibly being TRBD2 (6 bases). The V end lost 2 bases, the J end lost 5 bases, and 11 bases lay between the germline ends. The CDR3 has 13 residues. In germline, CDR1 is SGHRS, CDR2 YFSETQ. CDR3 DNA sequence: TGCGCCAGCAGCTTTGAGGGAGGCCACGAGCAGTACTTC. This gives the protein CASSFEGGHEQYF.

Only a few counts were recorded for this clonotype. CDR3 sequence: CATSRARLGLSSYNEQFF. The CDR3 DNA is TGTGCCACCAGCAGAGCACGGCTAGGACTCAGCTCCTACAATGAGCAGTTCTTC. The chain uses TRBV15 and TRBJ2-1; D may be TRBD2 (5 bases). The CDR3 totals 18 residues. Germline-derived CDR1 and CDR2 are LNHNV and YYDKDF (reference sequence). V was pared by 1 base and J by 0 bases, with 16 bases between.

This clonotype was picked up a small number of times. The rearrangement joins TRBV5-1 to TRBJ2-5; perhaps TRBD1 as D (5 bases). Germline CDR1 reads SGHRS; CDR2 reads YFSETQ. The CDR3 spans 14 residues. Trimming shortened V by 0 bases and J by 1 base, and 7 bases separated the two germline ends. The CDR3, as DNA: TGCGCCAGCAGCTTGGTGACAGCCCAAGAGACCCAGTACTTC. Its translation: CASSLVTAQETQYF. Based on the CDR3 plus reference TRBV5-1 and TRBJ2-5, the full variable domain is KAGVTQTPRYLIKTRGQQVTLSCSPISGHRSVSWYQQTPGQGLQFLFEYFSETQRNKGNFPGRFSGRQFSNSRSEMNVSTLELGDSALYLCASSLVTAQETQYFGPGTRLLVL.

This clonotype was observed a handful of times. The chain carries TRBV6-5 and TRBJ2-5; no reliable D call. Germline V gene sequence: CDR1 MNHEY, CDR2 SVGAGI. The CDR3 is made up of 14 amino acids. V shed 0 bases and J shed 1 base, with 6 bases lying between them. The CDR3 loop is CASSYSLLQETQYF. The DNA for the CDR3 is TGTGCCAGCAGTTACTCATTGCTCCAAGAGACCCAGTACTTC.

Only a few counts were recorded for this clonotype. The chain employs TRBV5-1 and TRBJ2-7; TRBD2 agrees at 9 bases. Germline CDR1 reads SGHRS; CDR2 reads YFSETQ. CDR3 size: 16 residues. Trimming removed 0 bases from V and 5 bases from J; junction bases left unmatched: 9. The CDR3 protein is CASSLAGREGLDEQYF. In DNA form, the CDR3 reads TGCGCCAGCAGCTTGGCTGGGCGGGAGGGCCTAGACGAGCAGTACTTC.

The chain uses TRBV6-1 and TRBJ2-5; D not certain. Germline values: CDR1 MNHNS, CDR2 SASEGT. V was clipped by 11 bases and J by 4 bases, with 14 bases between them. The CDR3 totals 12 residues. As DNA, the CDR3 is TGTGCCCTCAGAAAGGGCGGAGAGACCCAGTACTTC. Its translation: CALRKGGETQYF.

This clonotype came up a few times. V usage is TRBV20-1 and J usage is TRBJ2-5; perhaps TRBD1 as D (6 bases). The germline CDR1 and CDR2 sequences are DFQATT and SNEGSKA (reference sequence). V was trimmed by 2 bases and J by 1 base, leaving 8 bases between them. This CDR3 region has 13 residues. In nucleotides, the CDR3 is TGCAGTGCTAGATTGGGGGCCCAAGAGACCCAGTACTTC. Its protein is CSARLGAQETQYF.

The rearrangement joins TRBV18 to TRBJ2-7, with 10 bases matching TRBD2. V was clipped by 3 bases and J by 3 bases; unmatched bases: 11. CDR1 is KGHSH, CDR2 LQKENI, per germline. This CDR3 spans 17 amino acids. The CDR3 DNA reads TGTGCCAGCTCACCTAAGCGGGAGGGCCGAGTGAGCTACGAGCAGTACTTC. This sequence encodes CASSPKREGRVSYEQYF.

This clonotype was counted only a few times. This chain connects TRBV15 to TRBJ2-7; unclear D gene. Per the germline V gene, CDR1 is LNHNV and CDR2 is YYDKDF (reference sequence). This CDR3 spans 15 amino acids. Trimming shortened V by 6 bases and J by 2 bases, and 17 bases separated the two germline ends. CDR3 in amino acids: CATSPWTAPTYEQYF. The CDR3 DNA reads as TGTGCCACCAGTCCCTGGACGGCCCCTACCTACGAGCAGTACTTC. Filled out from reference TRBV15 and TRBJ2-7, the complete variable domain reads DAMVIQNPRYQVTQFGKPVTLSCSQTLNHNVMYWYQQKSSQAPKLLFHYYDKDFNNEADTPDNFQSRRPNTSFCFLDIRSPGLGDTAMYLCATSPWTAPTYEQYFGPGTRLTVT.

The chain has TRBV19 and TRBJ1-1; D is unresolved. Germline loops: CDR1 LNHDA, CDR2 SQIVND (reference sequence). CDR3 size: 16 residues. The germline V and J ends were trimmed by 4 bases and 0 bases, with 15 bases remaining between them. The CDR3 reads CASSNRHLPMNTEAFF. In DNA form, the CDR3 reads TGTGCCAGTAGTAACCGACACTTACCAATGAACACTGAAGCTTTCTTT.

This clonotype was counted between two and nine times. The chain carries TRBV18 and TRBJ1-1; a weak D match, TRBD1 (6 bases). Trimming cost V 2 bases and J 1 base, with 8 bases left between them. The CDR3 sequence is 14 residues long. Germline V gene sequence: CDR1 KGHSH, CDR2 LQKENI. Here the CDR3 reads CASSPVRGNTEAFF. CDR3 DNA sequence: TGTGCCAGCTCACCAGTCAGGGGGAACACTGAAGCTTTCTTT. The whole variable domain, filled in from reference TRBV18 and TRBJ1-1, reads NAGVMQNPRHLVRRRGQEARLRCSPMKGHSHVYWYRQLPEEGLKFMVYLQKENIIDESGMPKERFSAEFPKEGPSILRIQQVVRGDSAAYFCASSPVRGNTEAFFGQGTRLTVV.

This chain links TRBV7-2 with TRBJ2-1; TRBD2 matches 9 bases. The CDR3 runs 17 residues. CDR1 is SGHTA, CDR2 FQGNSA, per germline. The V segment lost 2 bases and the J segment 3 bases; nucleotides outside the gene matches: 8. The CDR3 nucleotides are TGTGCCAGCAGCTTACCCGTACTAGCGGGTCACTACAATGAGCAGTTCTTC. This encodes CASSLPVLAGHYNEQFF.

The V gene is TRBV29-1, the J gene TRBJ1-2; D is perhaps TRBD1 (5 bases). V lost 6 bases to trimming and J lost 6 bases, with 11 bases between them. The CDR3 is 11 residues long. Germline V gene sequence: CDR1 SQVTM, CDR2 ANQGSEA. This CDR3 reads CSVRVGDGYTF. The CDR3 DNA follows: TGCAGCGTGAGGGTAGGGGATGGCTACACCTTC. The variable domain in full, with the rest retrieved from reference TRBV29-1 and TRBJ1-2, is SAVISQKPSRDICQRGTSLTIQCQVDSQVTMMFWYRQQPGQSLTLIATANQGSEATYESGFVIDKFPISRPNLTFSTLTVSNMSPEDSSIYLCSVRVGDGYTFGSGTRLTVV.

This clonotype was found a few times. The CDR3 bases are TGTGCCAGCAGCGTAGCTCAAGGGGGTGAGCAGTTCTTC. Translation: CASSVAQGGEQFF. The chain uses TRBV9 and TRBJ2-1; D perhaps matches TRBD1 (6 bases). The CDR3 covers 13 residues. The V and J ends lost 0 bases and 9 bases respectively, with 10 bases between them. Per the germline V gene, CDR1 is SGDLS and CDR2 is YYNGEE. The whole variable domain, filled in from reference TRBV9 and TRBJ2-1, reads DSGVTQTPKHLITATGQRVTLRCSPRSGDLSVYWYQQSLDQGLQFLIQYYNGEERAKGNILERFSAQQFPDLHSELNLSSLELGDSALYFCASSVAQGGEQFFGPGTRLTVL.